This TCR beta chain is drawn from a study of shared clonotypes between healthy human individuals. Worth noting for this clone: Other DNA sequences in this sample translate to the same CDR3.

TCRdb's table, derived via immunoSEQ multiplex PCR, lists solely in-frame clones and lacks some. The table shows some 1,100,000 clones, with around 82% occurring only once. The clonotype was recovered from a man aged 18 to 29 in good health. Some clones in this sample may be carry-over from other donors' samples. Sequenced: memory CD4+ T cells from PBMCs. Subset of the sample: CD45RA-negative fraction.

This CDR3 reads CASSPGTGNQPQHF. DNA of the CDR3: TGTGCCAGCAGCCCGGGGACAGGCAATCAGCCCCAGCATTTT. The chain has TRBV7-9 and TRBJ1-5; TRBD1 agrees at 7 bases. The CDR3 sequence is 14 residues long. V lost 5 bases and J lost 2; bases outside the gene matches: 3. Germline CDR1 reads SEHNR; CDR2 reads FQNEAQ (reference sequence). Complete variable domain (other parts from reference TRBV7-9 and TRBJ1-5): DTGVSQNPRHKITKRGQNVTFRCDPISEHNRLYWYRQTLGQGPEFLTYFQNEAQLEKSRLLSDRFSAERPKGSFSTLEIQRTEQGDSAMYLCASSPGTGNQPQHFGDGTRLSIL.